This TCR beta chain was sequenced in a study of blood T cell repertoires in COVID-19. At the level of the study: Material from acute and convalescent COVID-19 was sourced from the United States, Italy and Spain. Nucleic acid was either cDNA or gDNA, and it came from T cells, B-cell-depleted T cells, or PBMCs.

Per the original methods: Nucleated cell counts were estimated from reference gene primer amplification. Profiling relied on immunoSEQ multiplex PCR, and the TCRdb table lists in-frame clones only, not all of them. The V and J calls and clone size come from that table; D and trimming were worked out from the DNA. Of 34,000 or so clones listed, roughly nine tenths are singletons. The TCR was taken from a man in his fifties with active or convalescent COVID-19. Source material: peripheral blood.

The CDR3 nucleotides are TGTGCCAGCAGTATAGACAGGGGTCCTTACGAGCAGTACTTC. Its protein product is CASSIDRGPYEQYF. V usage is TRBV6-5 and J usage is TRBJ2-7; 8 bases agree with TRBD1. Trimming at V came to 5 bases and at J to 4 bases, leaving 7 bases not matched to a gene. This CDR3 has 14 amino acids. Germline values: CDR1 MNHEY, CDR2 SVGAGI.